The 31 T cell receptor beta chains in this list originate from one sample, sequenced in a study of OX40 agonist ivuxolimab in advanced cancers. Measured with immunoSEQ multiplex PCR; TCRdb has only the in-frame clones, and not every one. The sample includes about 82,000 clones, approximately 85% seen only once; the top ten take around 0.2%. The sample was CD4+ or CD8+ T cells sorted from blood, taken in a trial of the OX40 agonist ivuxolimab. The receptors originated from an adult with an advanced solid tumor such as melanoma, head and neck, liver or kidney cancer.

The V gene is TRBV28, the J gene TRBJ2-1; 13 bases are a match to TRBD2. The CDR3 totals 16 residues. With V trimmed by 2 bases and J by 4 bases, 2 bases remained unmatched. Per the germline V gene, CDR1 is MDHEN and CDR2 is SYDVKM. The CDR3 nucleotides read TGTGCCAGCAGTTTACAGGGACTAGCGGGATACAATGAGCAGTTCTTC. Amino acids: CASSLQGLAGYNEQFF.

The chain links TRBV19 to TRBJ2-1; 11 bases line up with TRBD2. After removal of 3 bases from V and 9 bases from J, the junction contained 7 bases not matched to a gene. Germline V gene sequence: CDR1 LNHDA, CDR2 SQIVND (reference sequence). The CDR3 has 15 amino acids. CDR3 in DNA: TGTGCCAGTAGTATCGAACTAGCGGGAGCGGCTGAGCAGTTCTTC. It specifies CASSIELAGAAEQFF.

The V gene is TRBV28, the J gene TRBJ1-5; 10 bases fit TRBD1. V lost 11 bases and J lost 4; bases outside the gene matches: 5. In germline, CDR1 is MDHEN, CDR2 SYDVKM. This CDR3 has 13 amino acids. The CDR3, as DNA: TGTGCCGGACGGACAGGGGGTAATCAGCCCCAGCATTTT. Translation: CAGRTGGNQPQHF.

This rearrangement joins TRBV29-1 to TRBJ1-2, with D hard to call. V was pared by 4 bases and J by 3 bases, with 3 bases between. This CDR3 region has 10 residues. Germline lookup yields CDR1 SQVTM and CDR2 ANQGSEA. The CDR3 nucleotides read TGCAGCGTTGCGGACTATGGCTACACCTTC. Translated, it gives CSVADYGYTF.

The V and J genes are TRBV19 and TRBJ2-1, with TRBD2 matching 16 bases. CDR3 length: 18 amino acids. Per the germline V gene, CDR1 is LNHDA and CDR2 is SQIVND (reference sequence). The V segment lost 5 bases and the J segment 2 bases; nucleotides outside the gene matches: 6. CDR3 DNA sequence: TGTGCCAGTAGTTACGAGGGACTAGCGGGAGGGCCCTACAATGAGCAGTTCTTC. Translation gives CASSYEGLAGGPYNEQFF. Drawing the rest from reference TRBV19 and TRBJ2-1, the complete variable domain is DGGITQSPKYLFRKEGQNVTLSCEQNLNHDAMYWYRQDPGQGLRLIYYSQIVNDFQKGDIAEGYSVSREKKESFPLTVTSAQKNPTAFYLCASSYEGLAGGPYNEQFFGPGTRLTVL.

This chain uses TRBV4-1 with TRBJ1-1; no firm D call. The CDR3 is 14 amino acids. V shed 0 bases and J shed 1 base, with 6 bases lying between them. Germline loops: CDR1 MGHRA, CDR2 YSYEKL. For the CDR3, the DNA is TGCGCCAGCAGCCAAGACATCTCGAACACTGAAGCTTTCTTT. This translates into CASSQDISNTEAFF.

This clone was recorded once. The chain combines TRBV7-3 with TRBJ2-7; 9 bases are shared with TRBD1. This CDR3 has 15 amino acids. Looked up from germline, CDR1 is SGHTA and CDR2 is FQGTGA. J was trimmed by 4 bases and V by 2 bases; bases with no gene match: 6. The CDR3 DNA reads as TGTGCCAGCAGCTTATCGGGGACAGGGCCTTACGAGCAGTACTTC. Residues: CASSLSGTGPYEQYF.

The V gene is TRBV5-6, the J gene TRBJ1-5; 7 nucleotides line up with TRBD1. V gave up 2 bases and J gave up 6 bases; unmatched junction bases: 5. Germline values: CDR1 SGHDT, CDR2 YYEEEE. The CDR3 covers 14 residues. The DNA for the CDR3 is TGTGCCAGCAGCTTTACAGGGGATGGTCAGCCCCAGCATTTT. This encodes CASSFTGDGQPQHF. Together with reference TRBV5-6 and TRBJ1-5, the CDR3 gives the full variable domain: DAGVTQSPTHLIKTRGQQVTLRCSPKSGHDTVSWYQQALGQGPQFIFQYYEEEERQRGNFPDRFSGHQFPNYSSELNVNALLLGDSALYLCASSFTGDGQPQHFGDGTRLSIL.

V is TRBV9 and J is TRBJ2-1, with D possibly matching TRBD2 (7 bases). There are 14 residues in the CDR3. Germline assignment: CDR1 SGDLS and CDR2 YYNGEE. Trimming left V 0 bases short and J 6 bases short, with 10 bases between. CDR3 protein: CASSVDGGLNEQFF. As DNA, the CDR3 is TGTGCCAGCAGCGTAGACGGGGGGCTCAATGAGCAGTTCTTC.

V is TRBV12-5 and J is TRBJ2-2; D might be TRBD2 (7 bases). The V gene's germline CDR1 is LGHNT and CDR2 FRNRAP. V was cut by 0 bases and J by 5 bases, with 19 bases left in between. This CDR3 has 18 amino acids. CDR3 sequence reads: CASGLVLGGARGTGELFF. Here the CDR3 DNA reads TGTGCTAGTGGTTTGGTCCTTGGGGGGGCCCGGGGGACCGGGGAGCTGTTTTTT.

The chain uses TRBV6-5 and TRBJ1-6; no clear D gene. The V end was cut by 2 bases, the J end by 3 bases, with 8 bases between. The CDR3 runs 15 residues. Germline lookup yields CDR1 MNHEY and CDR2 SVGAGI. The CDR3 bases are TGTGCCAGCAGTTACGGGCAGAACTATAATTCACCCCTCCACTTT. Its protein product is CASSYGQNYNSPLHF.

The rearrangement uses TRBV28 and TRBJ1-5; D unclear. Trimming left V 3 bases short and J 1 base short, with 4 bases between. In germline, CDR1 is MDHEN, CDR2 SYDVKM. The CDR3 is 13 amino acids. This CDR3 reads CASSFWSNQPQHF. CDR3 in DNA: TGTGCCAGCAGTTTTTGGAGCAATCAGCCCCAGCATTTT.

The chain uses TRBV14 and TRBJ1-6; perhaps TRBD1 as D (5 bases). V lost 2 bases to trimming and J lost 0 bases, with 11 bases between them. The CDR3 runs 17 residues. Germline assignment: CDR1 SGHDN and CDR2 FVKESK. CDR3 nucleotide sequence: TGTGCCAGCAGCCAATTGGACATCCGCTCCTATAATTCACCCCTCCACTTT. Translated: CASSQLDIRSYNSPLHF.

CDR3 amino acids: CASSLEQGLTYEQYF. The DNA of the CDR3 is TGTGCCAGCAGCTTGGAACAGGGGCTGACCTACGAGCAGTACTTC. The chain combines TRBV5-5 with TRBJ2-7; 7 bases align to TRBD1. The V segment lost 0 bases and the J segment 2 bases; nucleotides outside the gene matches: 5. Per the germline V gene, CDR1 is SGHKS and CDR2 is YYEKEE (reference sequence). The CDR3 covers 15 residues.

This clone was found a few times. The chain is built from TRBV7-3 and TRBJ1-1; possible D gene TRBD1, 5 bases. The CDR3 runs 15 residues. Between the trimmed V and J ends, which lost 5 bases and 1 base, there was a span of 14 bases. CDR1 SGHTA and CDR2 FQGTGA come from the germline V gene. The CDR3 spells CASSVLRQGNTEAFF. CDR3 in DNA: TGTGCCAGCAGCGTCCTACGCCAGGGGAACACTGAAGCTTTCTTT.

V gene TRBV5-4 combines with J gene TRBJ2-7; 9 bases map to TRBD2. The CDR3 consists of 15 residues. Germline CDR1 reads SGHNT; CDR2 reads YYREEE (reference sequence). Trimming took 0 bases from V and 8 from J; bases not matched to a gene: 9. Written as DNA, the CDR3 is TGTGCCAGCAGCTTGGGGACTAGCGAGACAAACAAGCAGTACTTC. It translates to CASSLGTSETNKQYF.

V gene TRBV5-1 combines with J gene TRBJ2-3; 10 bases match TRBD1. The CDR3 extends over 15 amino acids. With 2 bases clipped from V and 3 bases from J, the junction kept 3 bases outside the gene matches. CDR1 is SGHRS and CDR2 is YFSETQ in the germline V gene. The CDR3 DNA sequence: TGCGCCAGCAGCTTCCGGGACAGGGGAACAGATACGCAGTATTTT. Its translation: CASSFRDRGTDTQYF.

The chain has TRBV2 and TRBJ2-7; D unresolved. V was pared by 3 bases and J by 4 bases, with 10 bases between. Germline values: CDR1 SNHLY, CDR2 FYNNEI. This CDR3 contains 13 residues. Here the CDR3 reads CASSDGTRYEQYF. In DNA form, the CDR3 reads TGTGCCAGCAGTGATGGCACCCGATACGAGCAGTACTTC.

The chain carries TRBV10-3 and TRBJ2-2; D gene unclear. The germline gives CDR1 ENHRY, CDR2 SYGVKD. The V gene lost 6 bases and the J gene lost 0 bases, with 8 bases spanning the gap. CDR3 length equals 14 residues. The DNA for the CDR3 is TGTGCCATCAGGAAAACAACGAACACCGGGGAGCTGTTTTTT. This translates into CAIRKTTNTGELFF.

V usage is TRBV18 and J usage is TRBJ1-6, with 9 positions matching TRBD1. There are 14 residues in the CDR3. Germline values: CDR1 KGHSH, CDR2 LQKENI. Trimming at V came to 6 bases and at J to 10 bases, leaving 7 bases not matched to a gene. This CDR3 reads CASSPTGGDSPLHF. The CDR3 bases are TGTGCCAGCTCGCCTACAGGGGGCGACTCACCCCTCCACTTT.

The rearrangement links TRBV7-9 to TRBJ1-3; D might be TRBD1 (5 bases). Trimming removed 5 bases at V and 4 bases at J, with 18 bases between. Germline CDR1 reads SEHNR; CDR2 reads FQNEAQ (reference sequence). The length of the CDR3 is 16 residues. Here the CDR3 DNA reads TGTGCCAGCAGCCTGGGACGGGAATTTCACGGAAACACCATATATTTT. Its protein product is CASSLGREFHGNTIYF.

The V call is TRBV30, the J call TRBJ2-7, with 7 bases identical to TRBD1. The trim removed 3 bases at V and 2 bases at J, leaving 13 bases unmatched. CDR1 and CDR2 (germline): GTSNPN, SVGIG (reference sequence). The CDR3 spans 16 residues. The CDR3 region has the DNA TGTGCCTGGAGACGAACCGGGACAGTCGCAACCTACGAGCAGTACGTC. Protein: CAWRRTGTVATYEQYV.

This chain connects TRBV5-1 to TRBJ2-1; 7 bases match TRBD1. This CDR3 has 14 residues. V shed 0 bases, J shed 8 bases, and the junction held 5 bases outside the gene matches. CDR1 and CDR2 (germline): SGHRS, YFSETQ. The CDR3 loop is CASSLGQGVHEQFF. The DNA for the CDR3 is TGCGCCAGCAGCTTGGGGCAGGGGGTTCATGAGCAGTTCTTC.

Note on this clone: In the same sample, other DNA sequences code for this CDR3. The chain links TRBV18 to TRBJ1-1; possible D gene TRBD1, 5 bases. CDR3 length equals 14 residues. The V end was cut by 3 bases, the J end by 10 bases, with 18 bases between. Per the germline V gene, CDR1 is KGHSH and CDR2 is LQKENI. CDR3 residues: CASSPAAEGRAAFF. The CDR3 nucleotides read TGTGCCAGCTCACCCGCGGCGGAGGGGAGGGCAGCTTTCTTT.

This rearrangement joins TRBV29-1 to TRBJ1-2; the D gene is possibly TRBD1 (6 bases). Trimming left V 1 base short and J 5 bases short, with 11 bases between. This CDR3 region has 13 residues. Germline lookup yields CDR1 SQVTM and CDR2 ANQGSEA. The CDR3 DNA sequence: TGCAGCGTTGAAGCGGGAACAGGGTATGGCTACACCTTC. Its translation is CSVEAGTGYGYTF.

The V call is TRBV19, the J call TRBJ2-2, with TRBD2 matching over 8 bases. After removal of 6 bases from V and 6 bases from J, the junction contained 15 bases not matched to a gene. Germline-derived CDR1 and CDR2 are LNHDA and SQIVND (reference sequence). The CDR3 spans 17 residues. The CDR3 region has the DNA TGTGCCAGTAGCCTCCCTGGAGCGGGAGTATCCGCCGGGGAGCTGTTTTTT. Protein: CASSLPGAGVSAGELFF.

The chain recombines TRBV5-1 with TRBJ2-1, with D possibly TRBD1 on 5 matching bases. The germline gives CDR1 SGHRS, CDR2 YFSETQ. The CDR3 has 13 amino acids. Deletions cut 6 bases from V and 3 bases from J, with 10 bases between. CDR3: CASKSDSYNEQFF. As DNA, the CDR3 is TGCGCCAGCAAGAGCGACAGCTACAATGAGCAGTTCTTC.

The chain is built from TRBV9 and TRBJ1-3; no clear D gene. The ends were cut back, 0 bases at V and 3 bases at J, with 10 bases in the middle. Germline V gene sequence: CDR1 SGDLS, CDR2 YYNGEE. This CDR3 comprises 15 residues. The CDR3 loop is CASSVAGSHGNTIYF. Written as DNA, the CDR3 is TGTGCCAGCAGCGTAGCTGGCAGTCATGGAAACACCATATATTTT.

The chain links TRBV28 to TRBJ1-5; D perhaps matches TRBD1 (5 bases). The CDR3 is 15 residues long. Germline CDR1 MDHEN, CDR2 SYDVKM. V dropped 6 bases and J dropped 6 bases, with 18 bases sitting between them. The CDR3: CASRRVSGYAQPQHF. For the CDR3, the DNA is TGTGCCAGCAGACGGGTGTCAGGGTACGCTCAGCCCCAGCATTTT.

The chain couples TRBV2 to TRBJ1-1, with D uncertain. CDR3 size: 12 residues. Germline values: CDR1 SNHLY, CDR2 FYNNEI. Trimming removed 0 bases at V and 10 bases at J, with 9 bases between. The CDR3 sequence: CASSEALPTAFF. The DNA of the CDR3 is TGTGCCAGCAGTGAAGCGCTCCCTACAGCTTTCTTT.

V gene TRBV20-1 combines with J gene TRBJ1-1; D uncertain. Germline CDR1 and CDR2: DFQATT and SNEGSKA (reference sequence). The CDR3 has 10 amino acids. Deletions cut 3 bases from V and 10 bases from J, with 9 bases between. The CDR3 is CSASNNGAFF. As DNA, the CDR3 is TGCAGTGCTAGTAACAATGGAGCTTTCTTT.